The 9 T cell receptor beta chains below were found in one sample sequenced in a study of human T cells and chemical hapten exposure. Time point: pre-sensitization, week 0. Regarding treatment: therapeutic diphenylcyclopropenone sensitization with weekly scalp DPC. TCRdb reanalysed the RACE reads using MiXCR and keeps one entry per CDR3 protein. In the table there are 35,000 to 50,000 distinct CDR3 sequences, 9.5% to 15% of which are singletons. Source: whole blood, taken in connection with sensitization to the hapten diphenylcyclopropenone (DPC). Source of these receptors: a woman younger than 45 with alopecia areata. Some clones in this sample may be carry-over from other donors' samples.

The chain is built from TRBV28 and TRBJ2-1, with 8 bases matching TRBD2. The CDR3 has 14 amino acids. The germline CDR1 and CDR2 sequences are MDHEN and SYDVKM. Germline trimming cut 5 bases from V and 6 bases from J; bases unmatched to any gene: 6. The CDR3 sequence: CASSLGLAPNEQFF. CDR3 coding DNA: TGTGCCAGCAGTCTCGGACTAGCACCCAATGAGCAGTTCTTC.

A few counts support this clonotype. This sequence joins TRBV2 and TRBJ1-2; no reliable D call. Per germline, CDR1 SNHLY and CDR2 FYNNEI. V shed 6 bases and J shed 3 bases, with 14 bases lying between them. The CDR3 spans 14 residues. The CDR3 DNA is TGTGCCAGCAGGAGGTCCAGCCAAGACTATGGCTACACCTTC. This codes for CASRRSSQDYGYTF.

This clonotype is medium-sized within its sample. The chain is built from TRBV7-2 and TRBJ2-3, with TRBD2 identical over 15 bases. Trimming took 5 bases from V and 8 from J; bases not matched to a gene: 5. The CDR3 consists of 15 residues. From germline, CDR1 is SGHTA and CDR2 FQGNSA. The CDR3 sequence is CASSKGLAGGVTQYF. In nucleotides, the CDR3 is TGTGCCAGCAGCAAGGGACTAGCGGGGGGAGTTACGCAGTATTTT.

This chain joins TRBV7-8 and TRBJ2-5, with 9 bases aligning to TRBD2. Germline lookup yields CDR1 SGHVS and CDR2 FQNEAQ. V lost 5 bases, J lost 9 bases, and 13 bases stayed unmatched. This CDR3 comprises 15 residues. CDR3 loop: CASSRGLATMEAQYF. The DNA for the CDR3 is TGTGCCAGCAGCCGGGGACTAGCAACTATGGAGGCCCAGTACTTC.

This chain links TRBV20-1 with TRBJ1-5; 8 bases fit TRBD1. CDR1 is DFQATT, CDR2 SNEGSKA, per germline (reference sequence). V was pared by 4 bases and J by 5 bases, with 10 bases of the junction left unmatched. The CDR3 spans 15 residues. The CDR3 spells CSAKERGQEYQPQHF. The CDR3 nucleotides are TGCAGTGCTAAAGAGAGGGGACAGGAGTATCAGCCCCAGCATTTT.

This clonotype was detected many times. The chain links TRBV18 to TRBJ2-7, with 8 bases that match TRBD2. V lost 2 bases to trimming and J lost 3 bases; unmatched junction nucleotides: 6. The CDR3 has 15 amino acids. The V gene's germline CDR1 is KGHSH and CDR2 LQKENI. The CDR3 sequence: CASSPRGSGNYEQYF. DNA of the CDR3: TGTGCCAGCTCACCAAGGGGTAGCGGGAACTACGAGCAGTACTTC.

This clonotype has more than one count but fewer than ten. The CDR3 spells CASSNNSGGQDTDTQYF. CDR3 bases: TGTGCCAGCAGCAATAACTCCGGCGGACAGGACACAGATACGCAGTATTTT. This rearrangement joins TRBV21-1 to TRBJ2-3; the DNA was not used to check the table's D call, TRBD1. TRBV21-1 has pseudogene status. This CDR3 has 17 residues.

This clonotype came up a few times. This rearrangement joins TRBV2 to TRBJ2-1; 7 bases line up with TRBD2. The V segment lost 0 bases and the J segment 5 bases; nucleotides outside the gene matches: 4. CDR1 and CDR2 from the germline V gene are SNHLY and FYNNEI. CDR3 length equals 15 residues. For the CDR3, the DNA is TGTGCCAGCAGTGAAGCTTGGGGGAGGGACAATGAGCAGTTCTTC. Its protein product is CASSEAWGRDNEQFF. Supplemented by reference TRBV2 and TRBJ2-1, the full variable domain reads EPEVTQTPSHQVTQMGQEVILRCVPISNHLYFYWYRQILGQKVEFLVSFYNNEISEKSEIFDDQFSVERPDGSNFTLKIRSTKLEDSAMYFCASSEAWGRDNEQFFGPGTRLTVL.

The sample holds a few counts of this clonotype. The chain has TRBV23-1 and TRBJ2-4; 10 bases map to TRBD1. TRBV23-1 is flagged as an ORF with uncertain function. This CDR3 comprises 15 residues. The junction had 2 bases not matched to a gene; V was cut back by 6 bases and J by 0 bases. The DNA for the CDR3 is TGCGCCAGCAGAGACAGGGGGCGAGCCAAAAACATTCAGTACTTC. This codes for CASRDRGRAKNIQYF.